Only a few counts were recorded for the clone carrying this T cell receptor (beta chain). This sample stems from a study of blood T cell repertoires in COVID-19. The overall study: PBMCs, B-cell-depleted T cells, or T cells were the source of the cDNA or gDNA that made up the material.

Two negative PCRs, clearance, or symptom resolution were required of recovered Cohort 3 donors. The repertoire was sequenced with immunoSEQ multiplex PCR; TCRdb's copy has only in-frame clones and lacks some. The sample includes some 320,000 clones, more than 75% of them seen just once. CDR3 length equals 11 residues. Germline assignment: CDR1 SGHVS and CDR2 FQNEAQ. Trimming shortened V by 6 bases and J by 7 bases, and 9 bases separated the two germline ends. The rearrangement uses TRBV7-8 and TRBJ1-1; possible D gene TRBD1, 6 bases. This TCR derives from a man aged 55 to 70 who had recovered from COVID-19. The sequencing input was PBMCs or T cells enriched from blood (not recorded which). For the CDR3, the DNA is TGTGCCAGCAGAAGACAGGTTGAAGCTTTCTTT. Amino acid sequence: CASRRQVEAFF.